This T cell receptor (beta chain) is from a study of T cells in Graves' hyperthyroidism and ophthalmopathy (dated 2019 in TCRdb). Broadly, across the study: Peripheral blood samples were taken at the time of initial diagnosis, prior to any treatment. To identify TCR V-J signatures that set the groups apart, the researchers used a discovery cohort of 90 to 100 patients, made up of roughly 45 with Graves' ophthalmopathy and 55 to 65 with stable Graves' hyperthyroidism. An independent validation cohort of 18 to 20 hyperthyroidism patients and about 15 patients who later progressed to ophthalmopathy tested prospective prediction of ophthalmopathy. The roughly 100 discovery patients were randomly split 7:3 into training and test sets. Thyroid tissue and blood T-cell repertoires from roughly 6 Graves' hyperthyroidism patients were also compared in the study. After sampling, hyperthyroidism patients received methimazole starting at 30 mg daily, and ophthalmopathy patients received high-dose intravenous methylprednisolone. According to the paper, TCR Vbeta CDR3 sequencing was carried out on approximately 140 peripheral blood samples, which came from 40 to 45 ophthalmopathy, about 75 hyperthyroidism and about 17 progressor patients. Findings and caveats that apply to the study as a whole: No statistical method was used to fix the sample size in advance, and group allocation was not hidden from the investigators. Blood samples also contained most of the expanded thyroid clonotypes (frequency above 0.001), which suggests that blood repertoires may reflect thyroid immune responses. During validation, the model predicted progression to ophthalmopathy a median of about 6.5 months ahead of onset, with more than 55% sensitivity and 72.22% specificity. A 13 V-J signature model separated ophthalmopathy from stable hyperthyroidism, with about 88% sensitivity and 81% to 83% specificity in cross-validation and 80%/75% in testing.

The table lists this clonotype with a few counts. Its antigen target is currently unknown. Within one base of it there is no much larger clone, and no base qualities were kept. The CDR3 sequence holds 17 residues, the cysteine and phenylalanine included. Only CDR3 DNA is held: 51 bases, read in frame from base 1. CDR1 is given as SGHRS and CDR2 as YFSETQ, both from the germline V gene. V ends up 1 base short and J 1 base short, with an unmatched junction base count of 10. TCR beta CDR3 regions were amplified from RNA transcripts. For the first round of RT-PCR on the TCR CDR3, the HTBI primer set was used together with the Qiagen OneStep RT-PCR kit. Libraries were constructed in a second round of multiplex PCR, after which size selection and purification were performed. Paired-end sequencing of the libraries was performed with 100 bp reads on an Illumina HiSeq2000. The study's own analysis went as follows. SOAPnuke was used to process the raw data, with reads discarded if the reads contained adapters or uncalled bases, had a mean Phred below 15, or lacked an exact constant-primer or identifier match. COPE v1.2.5 was used to merge high-quality paired reads, and clonotypes were defined as unique nucleotide sequences. MiTCR v1.1 was used to align clonotypes to the IMGT TRBV, TRBD and TRBJ reference segments. The analysis included only V-J combinations with a frequency above 0.0001, which together covered more than 98% of the repertoires. A TCS score was defined as the ratio between F50 (clonal expansion) and ExV (chaos), using BLOSUM62-based TCRdist between CDR3 peptides within each V-J. Welch's t-statistics and random forest reduced around 550 V-J features to about 13, which were used in a naive Bayes classifier (R e1071). The public reads were run again by TCRdb, first through fastp at Q25 and then through MiXCR, and only productive beta chains were kept. Merged by CDR3 protein, the rows form single entries marked with the most common genes and DNA. None of the V and J calls come from the authors' own analysis; TCRdb made them. In all, the sample holds about 360,000 distinct CDR3 sequences, and roughly 12% of those were seen once. The ten largest clones add up to around 21% of the sample.

Hyperthyroidism patients were aged 18 to 65 years and newly diagnosed, with disease duration of less than 2 months. The study excluded patients with uncontrolled infections, other autoimmune diseases, pregnancy or lactation. Diagnoses were based on clinical symptoms, serum thyroxine and TRAb, thyroid ultrasound and orbital computed tomography. Blood from progressor patients was drawn when they were first diagnosed with hyperthyroidism, before any ophthalmopathy symptoms appeared. PBMCs were separated from roughly 10 ml of fresh peripheral blood using Ficoll-Paque density gradient centrifugation. Progressor patients were first diagnosed with Graves' hyperthyroidism and then developed ophthalmopathy during follow-up. Total RNA was extracted with Trizol reagent, and quality was checked on an Agilent 2100 Bioanalyzer.

This receptor was taken from a man aged 30-40 years with Graves' hyperthyroidism that later progressed to Graves' ophthalmopathy. This chain is built from TRBV5-1 and TRBJ1-1, and 7 junction bases match TRBD1. The sample taken for sequencing was blood. In nucleotide form, the sequence is TGCGCCAGCAGCTTGCTTATTACGGGACAGAAGAACACTGAAGCTTTCTTT. Translated, it reads CASSLLITGQKNTEAFF. The full variable domain, completed from the reference TRBV5-1 and TRBJ1-1 proteins outside the CDR3, reads KAGVTQTPRYLIKTRGQQVTLSCSPISGHRSVSWYQQTPGQGLQFLFEYFSETQRNKGNFPGRFSGRQFSNSRSEMNVSTLELGDSALYLCASSLLITGQKNTEAFFGQGTRLTVV.